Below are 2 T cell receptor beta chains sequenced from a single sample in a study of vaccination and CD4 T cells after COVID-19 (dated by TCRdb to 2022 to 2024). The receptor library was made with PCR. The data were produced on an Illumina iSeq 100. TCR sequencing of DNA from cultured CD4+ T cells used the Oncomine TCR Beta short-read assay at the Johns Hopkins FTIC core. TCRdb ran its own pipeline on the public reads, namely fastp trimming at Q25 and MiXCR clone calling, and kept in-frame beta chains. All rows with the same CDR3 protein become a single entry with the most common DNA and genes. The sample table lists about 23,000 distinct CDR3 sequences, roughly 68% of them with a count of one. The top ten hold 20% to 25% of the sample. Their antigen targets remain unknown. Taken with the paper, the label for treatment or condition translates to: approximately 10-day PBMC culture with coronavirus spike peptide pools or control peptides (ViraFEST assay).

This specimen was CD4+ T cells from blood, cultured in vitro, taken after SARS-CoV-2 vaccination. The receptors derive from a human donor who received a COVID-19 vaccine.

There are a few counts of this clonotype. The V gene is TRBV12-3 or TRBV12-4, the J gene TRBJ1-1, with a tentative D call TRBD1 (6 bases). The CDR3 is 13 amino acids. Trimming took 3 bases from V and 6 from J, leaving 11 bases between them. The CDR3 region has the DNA TGTGCCAGCAGTTTCGCGGGGGGCGCTGAAGCTTTCTTT. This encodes CASSFAGGAEAFF.

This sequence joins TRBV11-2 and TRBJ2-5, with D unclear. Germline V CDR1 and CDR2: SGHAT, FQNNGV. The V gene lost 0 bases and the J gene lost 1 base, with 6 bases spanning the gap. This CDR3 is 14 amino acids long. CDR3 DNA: TGTGCCAGCAGCTTAGAAGAACGCCAAGAGACCCAGTACTTC. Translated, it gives CASSLEERQETQYF.